The clone carrying this TCR beta chain showed up just once. What it binds is not known. Trimming cost V 2 bases and J 4 bases, with 9 bases left between them. The CDR3 is made up of 12 amino acids. CDR1 is GTSNPN, CDR2 SVGIG, per germline (reference sequence). This entry is derived from a study of identical twins. Healthy Caucasian donors formed the entire cohort. MiXCR, applied by TCRdb to the 5' RACE reads, yields one record per CDR3 protein. The sample has about 390,000 distinct CDR3 sequences, around 9% seen once; the top ten hold around 8.6%. Study findings and constraints: Fewer insertions were carried by abundant cord blood beta clonotypes, but none was seen in memory repertoires. Conclusions relied on cross-sectional statistical analysis, not following the same donors.

The sequencing input was naive T cells sorted from blood. The chain couples TRBV30 to TRBJ2-7, with D hard to call. The TCR comes from a woman aged 45 to 65 in good health. CDR3 coding DNA: TGTGCCTGGAGTAGCAACTCTTACGAGCAGTACGTC. It translates to CAWSSNSYEQYV.